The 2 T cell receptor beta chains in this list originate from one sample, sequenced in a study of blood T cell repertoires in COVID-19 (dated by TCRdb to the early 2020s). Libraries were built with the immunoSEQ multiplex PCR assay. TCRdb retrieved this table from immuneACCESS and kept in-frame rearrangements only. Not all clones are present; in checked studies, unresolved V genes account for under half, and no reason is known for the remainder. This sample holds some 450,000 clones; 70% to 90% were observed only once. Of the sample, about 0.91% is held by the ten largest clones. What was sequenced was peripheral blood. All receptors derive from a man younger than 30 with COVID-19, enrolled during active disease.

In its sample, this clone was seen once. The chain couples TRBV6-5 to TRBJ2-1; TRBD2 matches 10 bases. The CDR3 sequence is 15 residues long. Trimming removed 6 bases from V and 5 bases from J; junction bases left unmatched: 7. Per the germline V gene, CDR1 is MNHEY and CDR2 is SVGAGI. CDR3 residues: CASRPGLASNNEQFF. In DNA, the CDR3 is TGTGCCAGCAGACCGGGACTAGCGAGTAACAATGAGCAGTTCTTC.

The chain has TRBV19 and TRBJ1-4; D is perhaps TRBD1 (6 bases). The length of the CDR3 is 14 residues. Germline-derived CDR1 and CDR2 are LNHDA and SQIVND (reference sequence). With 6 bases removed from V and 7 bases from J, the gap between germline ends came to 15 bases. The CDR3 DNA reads TGTGCCAGTAGCCCCGGGGGGCTAGGTGAAAAACTGTTTTTT. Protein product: CASSPGGLGEKLFF.